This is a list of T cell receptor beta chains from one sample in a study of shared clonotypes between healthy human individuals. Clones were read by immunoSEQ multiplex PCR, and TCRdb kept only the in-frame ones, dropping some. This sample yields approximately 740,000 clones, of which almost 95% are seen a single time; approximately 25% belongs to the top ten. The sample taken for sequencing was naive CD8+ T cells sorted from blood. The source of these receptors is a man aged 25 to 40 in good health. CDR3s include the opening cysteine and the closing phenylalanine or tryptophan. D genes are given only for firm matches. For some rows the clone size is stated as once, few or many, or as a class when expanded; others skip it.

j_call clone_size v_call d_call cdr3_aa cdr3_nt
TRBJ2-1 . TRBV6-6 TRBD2 CASTLTAGGSYNEQFF TGTGCCAGCACACTGACAGCGGGAGGGTCTTACAATGAGCAGTTCTTC
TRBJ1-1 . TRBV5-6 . CASSRGYTEAFF TGTGCCAGCAGCAGGGGGTACACTGAAGCTTTCTTT
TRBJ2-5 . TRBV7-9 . CASSPKDNRETQYF TGTGCCAGCAGCCCGAAAGACAACAGGGAGACCCAGTACTTC
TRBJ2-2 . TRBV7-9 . CASSSPGSTGELFF TGTGCCAGCAGCTCCCCAGGGTCCACCGGGGAGCTGTTTTTT
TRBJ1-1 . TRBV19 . CASSIVLNTEAFF TGTGCCAGTAGTATCGTCCTGAACACTGAAGCTTTCTTT
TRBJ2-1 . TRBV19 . CASSIFRLARGAYNEQFF TGTGCCAGTAGTATATTCCGCTTAGCGAGAGGGGCCTACAATGAGCAGTTCTTC
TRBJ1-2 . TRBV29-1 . CSVVPQGPGEGYTF TGCAGCGTTGTCCCCCAGGGGCCAGGGGAGGGCTACACCTTC
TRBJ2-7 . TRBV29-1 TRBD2 CSVVTSGSFYEQYF TGCAGCGTTGTTACTAGCGGGAGTTTTTACGAGCAGTACTTC
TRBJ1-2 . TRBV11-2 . CASSLAGAGGYTF TGTGCCAGCAGCTTAGCCGGGGCTGGCGGCTACACCTTC
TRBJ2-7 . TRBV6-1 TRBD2 CASRSGTSVSEQYF TGTGCCAGCAGATCCGGGACTAGCGTCTCCGAGCAGTACTTC
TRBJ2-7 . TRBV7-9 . CASRSDGSYEQYF TGTGCCAGCAGGTCAGACGGCTCCTACGAGCAGTACTTC
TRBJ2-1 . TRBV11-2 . CASSLGGSWDNEQFF TGTGCCAGCAGCTTAGGGGGGAGTTGGGACAATGAGCAGTTCTTC
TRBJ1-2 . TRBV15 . CATSRDGNIGYTF TGTGCCACCAGCAGAGATGGCAATATTGGCTACACCTTC
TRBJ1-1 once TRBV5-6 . CASSFSNTEAFF TGTGCCAGCAGCTTTTCGAACACTGAAGCTTTCTTT
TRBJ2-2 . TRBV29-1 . CSVVNTDTGELFF TGCAGCGTTGTTAACACGGACACCGGGGAGCTGTTTTTT
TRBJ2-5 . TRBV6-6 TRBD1 CASQIDRGGETQYF TGTGCCAGCCAAATCGACAGGGGGGGAGAGACCCAGTACTTC
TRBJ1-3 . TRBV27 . CASNLVGLPHTIYF TGTGCCAGCAATTTGGTTGGGCTGCCACACACCATATATTTT
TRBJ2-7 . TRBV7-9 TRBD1 CASSGWQGANEQYF TGTGCCAGCAGCGGCTGGCAGGGGGCAAACGAGCAGTACTTC
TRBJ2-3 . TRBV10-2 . CASTGLTDTQYF TGCGCCAGCACTGGCCTCACAGATACGCAGTATTTT
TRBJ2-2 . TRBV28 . CASSLSGLVVDTGELFF TGTGCCAGCAGTTTATCGGGGCTAGTCGTAGACACCGGGGAGCTGTTTTTT